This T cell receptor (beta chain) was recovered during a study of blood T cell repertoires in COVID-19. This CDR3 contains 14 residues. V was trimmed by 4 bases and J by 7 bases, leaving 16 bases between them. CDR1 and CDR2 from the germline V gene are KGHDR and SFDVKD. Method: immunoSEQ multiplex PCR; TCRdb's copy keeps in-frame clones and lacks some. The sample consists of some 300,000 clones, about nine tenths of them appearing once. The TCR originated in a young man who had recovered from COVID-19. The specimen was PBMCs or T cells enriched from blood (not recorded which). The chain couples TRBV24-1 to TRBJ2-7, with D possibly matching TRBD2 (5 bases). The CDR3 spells CATSDRLRPGEQYF. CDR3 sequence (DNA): TGTGCCACCAGTGACCGCCTAAGACCGGGAGAGCAGTACTTC.